This is a list of T cell receptor beta chains from one sample in a study of blood T cell repertoires in COVID-19. Profiled with immunoSEQ multiplex PCR; TCRdb holds only in-frame clones, not every one. The sample consists of some 37,000 clones, approximately 90% of them appearing once. Sequenced: peripheral blood. These receptors were obtained from a human donor in a cohort sampled during active COVID-19. The CDR3 runs from the conserved cysteine through the conserved F or W. The D gene is left open where the match is weak. Clone sizes are given selectively: once, few, many, or a class where the clone is expanded.

J | size | D | V | CDR3 | DNA
TRBJ2-4 | - | TRBD1 | TRBV27 | CASSYRGRVPDIQYF | TGTGCCAGCAGTTACAGGGGAAGGGTCCCGGACATTCAGTACTTC
TRBJ1-5 | - | TRBD1 | TRBV28 | CASRHPGQGNQPQHF | TGTGCCAGCAGACACCCGGGACAGGGCAATCAGCCCCAGCATTTT
TRBJ2-7 | - | TRBD2 | TRBV3-1/TRBV3-2 | CASSPGLAGSYEQYF | TGTGCCAGCAGCCCAGGACTAGCGGGATCCTACGAGCAGTACTTC
TRBJ1-4 | - | - | TRBV27 | CASGRRVEKLFF | TGTGCCAGCGGCCGCCGGGTTGAAAAACTGTTTTTT
TRBJ2-3 | - | TRBD1 | TRBV18 | CASSPRTGSDTQYF | TGTGCCAGCTCACCCCGGACAGGGTCAGATACGCAGTATTTT
TRBJ1-3 | - | TRBD1 | TRBV29-1 | CSVGQGRTGNTIYF | TGCAGCGTTGGACAGGGGCGAACTGGAAACACCATATATTTT
TRBJ2-2 | - | - | TRBV24-1 | CATQNRVGSGELFF | TGTGCCACCCAAAACAGGGTAGGGTCCGGGGAGCTGTTTTTT
TRBJ2-1 | - | TRBD2 | TRBV19 | CASSKTSGPPYNEQFF | TGTGCCAGTAGTAAAACTAGCGGGCCTCCCTACAATGAGCAGTTCTTC
TRBJ2-1 | once | TRBD2 | TRBV3-1/TRBV3-2 | CASTRGGLELAGGGHEQFF | TGTGCCAGCACCCGGGGGGGGCTGGAGCTAGCGGGAGGGGGCCATGAGCAGTTCTTC
TRBJ2-2 | - | - | TRBV29-1 | CSGGDTGELFF | TGCAGCGGCGGGGACACCGGGGAGCTGTTTTTT
TRBJ2-5 | - | - | TRBV2 | CASSGPRETQYF | TGTGCCAGCAGTGGCCCGCGAGAGACCCAGTACTTC
TRBJ1-2 | few | - | TRBV10-1 | CASSAEGGYGYTF | TGCGCCAGCAGTGCCGAGGGAGGCTATGGCTACACCTTC
TRBJ1-1 | - | TRBD1 | TRBV18 | CASSLSGQGRTEAFF | TGTGCCAGCTCCCTATCCGGACAGGGTAGGACTGAAGCTTTCTTT
TRBJ1-4 | - | TRBD1 | TRBV19 | CASSIGQGVTNEKLFF | TGTGCCAGTAGTATCGGTCAGGGGGTTACTAATGAAAAACTGTTTTTT
TRBJ1-2 | few | - | TRBV7-9 | CASSLAPAEPGGYTF | TGTGCCAGCAGCTTAGCCCCGGCGGAGCCTGGGGGCTACACCTTC
TRBJ2-3 | - | TRBD2 | TRBV30 | CAWTSGRPGGTDTQYF | TGTGCCTGGACTAGCGGGAGGCCAGGTGGCACAGATACGCAGTATTTT
TRBJ2-1 | - | TRBD2 | TRBV7-2 | CASSLLLAGSYNEQFF | TGTGCCAGCAGCTTATTATTAGCGGGGTCATACAATGAGCAGTTCTTC
TRBJ1-1 | - | TRBD1 | TRBV5-1 | CASSLGPGGNTEAFF | TGCGCCAGCAGCTTGGGGCCAGGGGGTAATACTGAAGCTTTCTTT
TRBJ1-1 | - | - | TRBV20-1 | CSASSGSRNTEAFF | TGCAGTGCTAGTTCCGGTTCGAGGAACACTGAAGCTTTCTTT
TRBJ2-1 | - | TRBD2 | TRBV25-1 | CASSGGTVTYNEQFF | TGTGCCAGCTCGGGAGGGACGGTGACCTACAATGAGCAGTTCTTC
TRBJ2-2 | - | - | TRBV6-2/TRBV6-3 | CASSYGTGPSGELFF | TGTGCCAGCAGTTACGGTACAGGGCCTTCCGGGGAGCTGTTTTTT
TRBJ2-7 | - | TRBD1 | TRBV2 | CASKDRGRGNEQYF | TGTGCCAGCAAAGACAGGGGGCGAGGGAACGAGCAGTACTTC